This T cell receptor beta chain was sequenced during a study of memory CD4+ T cells and cytomegalovirus serostatus. Study findings and constraints: About 40% of the roughly 160 known CMV-associated TCRbeta sequences appeared in CD4+ memory. The CMV-associated TCR signature appears largely within the CD4+ memory repertoire.

V was cut by 0 bases and J by 3 bases, with 12 bases left in between. The germline CDR1 and CDR2 sequences are LGHNA and YNFKEQ. The CDR3 contains 15 residues. Single viable CD3+CD4+CD8-CD45RO+ cells were sorted as the memory CD4+ T cells. Serum IgG to CMV pp150, pp28, p38 and p52 defined serostatus. Details on this clone: The antigen is not known.

Clones were read by immunoSEQ multiplex PCR, and TCRdb kept only the in-frame ones, dropping some. The sample has fewer than 40,000 clones, over 60% seen once. The rearrangement uses TRBV4-2 and TRBJ2-7; D not resolved. The source is an adult in good health and CMV-seronegative. Sample: memory CD4+ T cells from blood. The CDR3 region is CASSQESSLLYEQYF. The CDR3 DNA is TGTGCCAGCAGCCAAGAATCCTCTCTCCTCTACGAGCAGTACTTC.